This TCR beta chain is from a study of CD8+ T cells in alopecia areata (dated 2018 in TCRdb). A note on the overall study: The treated patients, all with moderate-to-severe alopecia areata, were enrolled in an open-label pilot trial of oral tofacitinib given at 5 to 10 mg twice daily. Tofacitinib was administered for 6 to 18 months, and 6 months of follow-up off drug were then conducted to assess delayed response and recurrence. Biopsies were taken from tofacitinib-treated patients at baseline and at 4 and 24 weeks of treatment, and a later scalp biopsy was taken in several of the tofacitinib-treated patients. TCRbeta CDR3 regions were amplified by immunoSEQ multiplex PCR with 35 Vbeta forward and 13 Jbeta reverse primers. To study T cell clonal expansion in alopecia areata, the researchers applied high-throughput TCRbeta sequencing to both the C3H/HeJ mouse model and human patients. Scalp tissue and sorted CD4+ and CD8+ peripheral blood T cells from patchy and totalis/universalis alopecia areata patients and from healthy controls were covered by human TCRbeta sequencing. RNA was extracted with the PAXgene miRNA kit for fixed scalp, the miRNeasy kit for PBMCs, and the RNeasy kit for mouse skin. Scalp clonality was compared across normal scalp (n=4), patchy alopecia areata scalp (n=8), and alopecia totalis/universalis scalp (n=8).

The CDR3 runs 13 residues from the cysteine to the phenylalanine. Only the CDR3 DNA is retained, 39 bases long and in frame from the first base. Relative to germline, V is 0 bases shorter and J is 2 bases shorter, with 5 bases between their ends. The germline V gene provides CDR1 MGHRA and CDR2 YSYEKL. On this clone: Which antigen it targets is not known. Nothing much larger sits one base from this clone, and base qualities are not available.

To prepare the library, the immunoSEQ multiplex PCR assay was applied. For TCR sequencing, RNA was extracted from every sample and reverse transcribed into cDNA to serve as template. SuperScript III was used for first-strand cDNA synthesis, primed with a 2:1 mix of oligo-dT and random hexamers. A synthetic immune receptor repertoire was used to gauge amplification bias, and whatever bias remained was removed computationally. Per the source publication's procedure: Raw reads were preprocessed to remove errors, and CDR3 was defined according to IMGT conventions as the region from the conserved cysteine to phenylalanine. Clonality was computed as 1 minus the Shannon entropy, with the entropy normalized by log2 of the number of productive unique TCRs. Scalp TCRbeta sequences were cross-referenced with sorted blood CD4 and CD8 repertoires so that the CD4 or CD8 identity of scalp clones could be inferred. TCRdb re-hosts the immuneACCESS table, in-frame sequences only. Its copies lack some clones; in the studies checked, an unresolved V gene accounts for under half of them, and the cause for the rest is not known. V and J calls and clone size come straight from that table; D and trimming were deduced from the DNA. Counted in this sample were 150,000 to 200,000 clones; just over 65% of them appeared once. The ten biggest clones cover roughly 11% of the sample.

What the work shows at the level of the full study, not this receptor alone: Compared with mice, TCR sequences shared between patients were less clear, possibly partly because of HLA diversity across the patient population. Unlike mouse skin, which is dominated by gammadelta T cells, normal human skin has resident alphabeta T cells that are also sequenced, and this complicates analysis of the scalp TCR repertoire. Compared with normal scalp, lesional scalp, particularly in alopecia totalis/universalis, had higher clonality and more expanded CD8+ clones, which suggests antigenic drive.

Explained via the paper, the time point label denotes: baseline before oral tofacitinib. Peripheral blood and lesional scalp punch biopsies were obtained from patients with alopecia areata. PBMCs were isolated by density centrifugation and stained for CD3, CD4 and CD8, and CD4+ and CD8+ T cells were sorted on a FACSAria. The receptor chain draws on TRBV4-1 and TRBJ2-7; confidence is insufficient to name the D gene. The sequence was obtained from a human donor with alopecia areata. Sample: CD8+ T cells sorted from blood, taken at week 0. At the DNA level, the sequence is TGCGCCAGCAGCCAAGAGGACGCCTACGAGCAGTACTTC. The encoded protein is CASSQEDAYEQYF.